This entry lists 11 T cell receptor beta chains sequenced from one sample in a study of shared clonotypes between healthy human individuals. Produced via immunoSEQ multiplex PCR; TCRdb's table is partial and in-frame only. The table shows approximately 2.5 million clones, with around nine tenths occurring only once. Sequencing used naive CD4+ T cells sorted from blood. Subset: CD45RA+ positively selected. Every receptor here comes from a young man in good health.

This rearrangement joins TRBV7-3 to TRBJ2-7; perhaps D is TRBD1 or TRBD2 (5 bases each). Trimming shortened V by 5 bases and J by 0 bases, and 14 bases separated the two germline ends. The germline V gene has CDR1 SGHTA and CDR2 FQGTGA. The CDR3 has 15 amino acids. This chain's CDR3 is CASSLQPGHSYEQYF. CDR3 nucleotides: TGTGCCAGCAGCCTCCAACCGGGGCACTCCTACGAGCAGTACTTC.

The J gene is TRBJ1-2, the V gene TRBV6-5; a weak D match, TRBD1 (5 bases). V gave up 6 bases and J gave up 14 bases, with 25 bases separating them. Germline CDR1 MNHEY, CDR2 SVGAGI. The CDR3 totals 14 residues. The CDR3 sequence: CASSANLAPGLRTF. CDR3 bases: TGTGCCAGCAGCGCAAACCTCGCACCAGGGCTACGGACCTTC.

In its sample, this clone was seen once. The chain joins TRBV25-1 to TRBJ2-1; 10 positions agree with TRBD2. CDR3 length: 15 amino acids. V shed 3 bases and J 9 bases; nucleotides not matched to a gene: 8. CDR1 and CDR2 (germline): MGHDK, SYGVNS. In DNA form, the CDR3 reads TGTGCCAGCAGTGATGGTCTAGCGGGAGCAAGTGAGCAGTTCTTC. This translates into CASSDGLAGASEQFF. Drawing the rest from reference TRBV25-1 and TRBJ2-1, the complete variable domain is EADIYQTPRYLVIGTGKKITLECSQTMGHDKMYWYQQDPGMELHLIHYSYGVNSTEKGDLSSESTVSRIRTEHFPLTLESARPSHTSQYLCASSDGLAGASEQFFGPGTRLTVL.

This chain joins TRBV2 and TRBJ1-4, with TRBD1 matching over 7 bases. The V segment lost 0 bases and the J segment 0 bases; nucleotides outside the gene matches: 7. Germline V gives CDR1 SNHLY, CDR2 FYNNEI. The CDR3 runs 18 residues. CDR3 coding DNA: TGTGCCAGCAGTGAAGCGACAGGGCTCCTTTCAACTAATGAAAAACTGTTTTTT. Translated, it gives CASSEATGLLSTNEKLFF.

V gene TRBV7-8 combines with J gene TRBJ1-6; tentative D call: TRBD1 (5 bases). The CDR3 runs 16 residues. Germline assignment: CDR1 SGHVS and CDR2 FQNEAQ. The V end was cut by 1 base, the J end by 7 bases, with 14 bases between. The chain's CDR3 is CASSLGPAGANSPLHF. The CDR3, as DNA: TGTGCCAGCAGCTTAGGCCCCGCTGGGGCAAATTCACCCCTCCACTTT.

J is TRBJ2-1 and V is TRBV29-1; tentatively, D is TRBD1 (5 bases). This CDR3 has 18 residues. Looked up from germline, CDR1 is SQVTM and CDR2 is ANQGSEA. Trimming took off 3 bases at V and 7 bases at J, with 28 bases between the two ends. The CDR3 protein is CSVEKGVANRLKRNEQFF. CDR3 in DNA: TGCAGCGTTGAGAAAGGTGTGGCGAACAGGTTAAAACGGAATGAGCAGTTCTTC.

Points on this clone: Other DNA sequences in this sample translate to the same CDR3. CDR3 nucleotide sequence: TGCGCCAGCAGCCCGGACAGCTACAATGAGCAGTTCTTC. Amino acids: CASSPDSYNEQFF. The chain uses TRBV5-1 and TRBJ2-1, with a tentative D call TRBD1 (6 bases). CDR3 length: 13 amino acids. CDR1 is SGHRS, CDR2 YFSETQ, per germline. V was trimmed by 4 bases and J by 3 bases, leaving 8 bases between them.

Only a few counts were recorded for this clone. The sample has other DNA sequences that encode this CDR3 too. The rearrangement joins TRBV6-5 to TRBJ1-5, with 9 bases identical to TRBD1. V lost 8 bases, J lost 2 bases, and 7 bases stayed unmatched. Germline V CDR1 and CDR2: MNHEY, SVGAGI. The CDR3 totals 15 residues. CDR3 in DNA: TGTGCCAGCCGAACAGGGGGCCTGGGCAATCAGCCCCAGCATTTT. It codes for CASRTGGLGNQPQHF.

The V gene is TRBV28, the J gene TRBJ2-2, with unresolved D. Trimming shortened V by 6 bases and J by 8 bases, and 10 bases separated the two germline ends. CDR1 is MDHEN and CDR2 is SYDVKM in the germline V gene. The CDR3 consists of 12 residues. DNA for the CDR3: TGTGCCAGCAGATTACGACCAGGGGAGCTGTTTTTT. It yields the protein CASRLRPGELFF.

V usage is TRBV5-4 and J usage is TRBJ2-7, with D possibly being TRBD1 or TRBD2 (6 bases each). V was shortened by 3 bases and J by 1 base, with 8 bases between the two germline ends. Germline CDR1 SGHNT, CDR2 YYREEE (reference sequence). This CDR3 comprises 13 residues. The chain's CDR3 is CASSWGASYEQYF. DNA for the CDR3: TGTGCCAGCAGCTGGGGGGCTTCCTACGAGCAGTACTTC.

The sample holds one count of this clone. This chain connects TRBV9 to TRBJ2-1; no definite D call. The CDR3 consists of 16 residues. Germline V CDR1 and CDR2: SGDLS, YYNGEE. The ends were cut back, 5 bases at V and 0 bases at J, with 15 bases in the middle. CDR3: CASRPSLKSSYNEQFF. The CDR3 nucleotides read TGTGCCAGCAGGCCGTCTTTAAAAAGCTCCTACAATGAGCAGTTCTTC.